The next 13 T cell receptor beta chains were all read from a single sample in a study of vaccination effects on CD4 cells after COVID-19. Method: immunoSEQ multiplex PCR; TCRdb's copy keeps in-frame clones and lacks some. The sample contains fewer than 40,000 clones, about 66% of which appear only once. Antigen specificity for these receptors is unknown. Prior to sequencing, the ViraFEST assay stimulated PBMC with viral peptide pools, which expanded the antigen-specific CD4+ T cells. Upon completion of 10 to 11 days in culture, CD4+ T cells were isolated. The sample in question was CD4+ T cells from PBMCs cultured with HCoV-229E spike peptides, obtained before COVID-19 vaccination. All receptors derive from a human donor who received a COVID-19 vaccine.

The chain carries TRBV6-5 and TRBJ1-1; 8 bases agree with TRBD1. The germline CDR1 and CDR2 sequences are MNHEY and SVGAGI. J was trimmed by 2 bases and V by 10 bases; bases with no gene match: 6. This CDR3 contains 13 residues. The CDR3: CATRDRLNTEAFF. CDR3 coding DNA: TGTGCCACCAGGGACAGGCTAAACACTGAAGCTTTCTTT.

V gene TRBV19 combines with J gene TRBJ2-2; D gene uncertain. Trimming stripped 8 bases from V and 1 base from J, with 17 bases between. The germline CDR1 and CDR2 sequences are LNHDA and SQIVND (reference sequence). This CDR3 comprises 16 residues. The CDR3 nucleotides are TGTGCCAGTTCTCCTTGGACCCCGGAGAACACCGGGGAGCTGTTTTTT. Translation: CASSPWTPENTGELFF. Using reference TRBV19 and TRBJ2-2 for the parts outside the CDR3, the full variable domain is DGGITQSPKYLFRKEGQNVTLSCEQNLNHDAMYWYRQDPGQGLRLIYYSQIVNDFQKGDIAEGYSVSREKKESFPLTVTSAQKNPTAFYLCASSPWTPENTGELFFGEGSRLTVL.

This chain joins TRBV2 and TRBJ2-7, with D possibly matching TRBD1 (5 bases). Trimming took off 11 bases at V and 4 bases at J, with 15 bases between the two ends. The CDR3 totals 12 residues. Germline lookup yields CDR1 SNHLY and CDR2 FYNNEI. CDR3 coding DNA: TGTGCCCAAGGGGCAACGGTTTACGAGCAGTACTTC. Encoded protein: CAQGATVYEQYF.

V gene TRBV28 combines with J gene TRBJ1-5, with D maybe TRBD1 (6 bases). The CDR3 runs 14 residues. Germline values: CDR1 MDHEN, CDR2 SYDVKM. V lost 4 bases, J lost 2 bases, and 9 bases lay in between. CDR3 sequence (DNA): TGTGCCAGCAGTTCAGGGGCGGGCAATCAGCCCCAGCATTTT. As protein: CASSSGAGNQPQHF.

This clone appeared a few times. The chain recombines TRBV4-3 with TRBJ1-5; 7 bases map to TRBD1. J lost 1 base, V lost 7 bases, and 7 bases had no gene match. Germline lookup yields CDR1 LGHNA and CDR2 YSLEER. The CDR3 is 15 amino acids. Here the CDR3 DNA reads TGCGCCAGCAAGATCGACAGGGTGAGCAATCAGCCCCAGCATTTT. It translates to CASKIDRVSNQPQHF.

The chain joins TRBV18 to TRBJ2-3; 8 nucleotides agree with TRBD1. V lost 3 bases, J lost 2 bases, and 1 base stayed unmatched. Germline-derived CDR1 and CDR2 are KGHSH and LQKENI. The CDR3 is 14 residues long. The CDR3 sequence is CASSPGQVTDTQYF. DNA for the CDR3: TGTGCCAGCTCACCGGGACAGGTCACAGATACGCAGTATTTT.

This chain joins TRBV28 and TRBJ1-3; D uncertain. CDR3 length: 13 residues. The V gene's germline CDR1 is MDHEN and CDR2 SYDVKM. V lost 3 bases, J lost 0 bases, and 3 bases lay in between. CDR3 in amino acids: CASSFGSGNTIYF. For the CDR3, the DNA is TGTGCCAGCAGTTTCGGCTCTGGAAACACCATATATTTT.

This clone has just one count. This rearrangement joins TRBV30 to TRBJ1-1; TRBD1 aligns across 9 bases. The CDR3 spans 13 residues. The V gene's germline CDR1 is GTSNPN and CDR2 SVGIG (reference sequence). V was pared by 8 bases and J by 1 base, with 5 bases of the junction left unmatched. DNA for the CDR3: TGTGCCGCCCTGGGACAGGGGAACACTGAAGCTTTCTTT. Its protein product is CAALGQGNTEAFF.

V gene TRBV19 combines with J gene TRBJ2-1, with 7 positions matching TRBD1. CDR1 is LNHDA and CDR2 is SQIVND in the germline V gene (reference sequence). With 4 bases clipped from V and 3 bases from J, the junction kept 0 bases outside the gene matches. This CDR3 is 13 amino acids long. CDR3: CASSRTGYNEQFF. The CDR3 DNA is TGTGCCAGTAGTAGGACAGGCTACAATGAGCAGTTCTTC.

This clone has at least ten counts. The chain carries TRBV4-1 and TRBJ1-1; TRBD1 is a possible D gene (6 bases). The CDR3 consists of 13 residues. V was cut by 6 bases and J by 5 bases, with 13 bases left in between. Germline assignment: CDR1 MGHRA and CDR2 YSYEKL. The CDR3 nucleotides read TGCGCCAGCAGGCGGGGGCAGAGTACTGAAGCTTTCTTT. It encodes CASRRGQSTEAFF.

In DNA form, the CDR3 reads TGTGCCAGCAACGGGTGGCAGTATTCGGAGGCCAACGTCCTGACTTTC. It encodes CASNGWQYSEANVLTF. The rearrangement links TRBV6-6 to TRBJ2-6; D is undetermined. With 7 bases removed from V and 6 bases from J, the gap between germline ends came to 19 bases. In germline, CDR1 is MNHNY, CDR2 SVGAGI (reference sequence). This CDR3 has 16 residues.

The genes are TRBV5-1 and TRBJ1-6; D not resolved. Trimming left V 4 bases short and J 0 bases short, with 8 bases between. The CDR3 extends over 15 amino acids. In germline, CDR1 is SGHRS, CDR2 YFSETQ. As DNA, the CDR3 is TGCGCCAGCAGCCCTACAAGCTCCTATAATTCACCCCTCCACTTT. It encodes CASSPTSSYNSPLHF.

The CDR3: CASSLFEDNEQFF. CDR3 coding DNA: TGTGCCAGCAGCTTATTCGAGGACAATGAGCAGTTCTTC. The rearrangement uses TRBV7-2 and TRBJ2-1; no definite D call. The germline V and J ends were trimmed by 2 bases and 5 bases, with 7 bases remaining between them. The CDR3 extends over 13 amino acids. Germline V gene sequence: CDR1 SGHTA, CDR2 FQGNSA.